This TCR beta chain is from a study of blood T cell repertoires in COVID-19. Participant reports of clinical history set cohort assignment. J lost 7 bases, V lost 0 bases, and 3 bases had no gene match. The CDR3 totals 15 residues. The germline gives CDR1 SGHTS, CDR2 YDEGEE. The assay was immunoSEQ multiplex PCR, and TCRdb's table has in-frame clones only and misses some. The repertoire holds about 330,000 clones, around 86% seen once, with under 11% in the top ten. The chain links TRBV5-8 to TRBJ1-6; TRBD1 agrees at 8 bases. Sequenced material: PBMCs or T cells enriched from blood (not recorded which). The source is a woman aged 18-30 years who had recovered from COVID-19. The CDR3 sequence is CASSLGQGYNSPLHF. The CDR3 DNA reads TGTGCCAGCAGCTTGGGACAGGGGTACAATTCACCCCTCCACTTT.